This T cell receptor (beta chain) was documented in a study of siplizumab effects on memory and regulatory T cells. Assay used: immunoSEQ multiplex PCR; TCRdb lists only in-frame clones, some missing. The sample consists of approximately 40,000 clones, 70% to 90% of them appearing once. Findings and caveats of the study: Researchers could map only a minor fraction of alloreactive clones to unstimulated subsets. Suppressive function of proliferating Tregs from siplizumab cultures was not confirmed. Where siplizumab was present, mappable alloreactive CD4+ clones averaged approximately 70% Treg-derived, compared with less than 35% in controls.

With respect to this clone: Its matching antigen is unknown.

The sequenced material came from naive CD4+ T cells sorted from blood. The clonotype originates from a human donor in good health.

CDR3 in amino acids: CASSPGQKSTDTQYF. The CDR3 DNA is TGTGCCAGCAGCCCGGGACAGAAAAGCACAGATACGCAGTATTTT. The rearrangement uses TRBV7-2 and TRBJ2-3, with 7 bases that match TRBD1. Germline values: CDR1 SGHTA, CDR2 FQGNSA. V dropped 5 bases and J dropped 0; count of bases not matched to a gene: 5. The CDR3 covers 15 residues.